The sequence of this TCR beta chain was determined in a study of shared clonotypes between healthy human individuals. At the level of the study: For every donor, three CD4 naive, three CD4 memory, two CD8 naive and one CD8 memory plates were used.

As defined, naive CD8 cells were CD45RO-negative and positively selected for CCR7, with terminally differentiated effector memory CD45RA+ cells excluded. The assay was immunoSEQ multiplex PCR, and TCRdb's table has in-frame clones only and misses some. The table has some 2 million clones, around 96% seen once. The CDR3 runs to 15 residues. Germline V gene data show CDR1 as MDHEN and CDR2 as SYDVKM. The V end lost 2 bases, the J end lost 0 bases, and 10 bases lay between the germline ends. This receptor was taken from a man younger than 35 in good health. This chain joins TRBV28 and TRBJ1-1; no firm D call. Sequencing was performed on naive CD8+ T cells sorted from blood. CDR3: CASSLMGIMNTEAFF. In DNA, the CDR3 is TGTGCCAGCAGTTTAATGGGTATCATGAACACTGAAGCTTTCTTT.